Sequencing of this T cell receptor (beta chain) was carried out in a study of T-cell reconstitution after alpha-beta-depleted transplantation in children. Researchers prepared the TCRbeta library using unique molecular identifiers, the study reports. MiXCR, run by TCRdb on the PCR reads, gives a single entry per CDR3 protein. The sample has some 640,000 distinct CDR3 sequences; around a sixth are singletons. The CDR3 consists of 13 residues. With 6 bases removed from V and 3 bases from J, the gap between germline ends came to 12 bases. Germline CDR1 and CDR2: DFQATT and SNEGSKA (reference sequence). The TCR sequence derives from a human donor who donated a stem cell graft to a child with acute myeloid leukemia. The rearrangement uses TRBV20-1 and TRBJ1-5; no firm D call. Specimen: PBMCs from the stem cell graft donor, collected from the stem cell graft. CDR3 region: CSAPRRYNQPQHF. The CDR3 bases are TGCAGTGCCCCTCGACGGTACAATCAGCCCCAGCATTTT.